This TCR beta chain was obtained from a study of OX40 agonist ivuxolimab in advanced cancers. Turning to the study itself: Patients were given ivuxolimab, an antibody that agonizes OX40 (CD134).

Patients who had autoimmune disease history or got systemic immunosuppression were left out. From germline, CDR1 is SGHTA and CDR2 FQGNSA. This CDR3 spans 12 amino acids. V dropped 5 bases and J dropped 7 bases, with 12 bases sitting between them. Comment on this clone: Its target is not known.

Repertoires were generated with immunoSEQ multiplex PCR, while TCRdb's copy carries only in-frame clones and drops some. The sample includes more than 65,000 clones, around 84% seen only once; the top ten take about 0.83%. Regarding the study as a whole: Among expanded peripheral T cells, antigen specificity went undetermined.

The sequence was collected from an adult with an advanced solid tumor such as melanoma, head and neck, liver or kidney cancer. V usage is TRBV7-2 and J usage is TRBJ2-7, with no clear D. Sample: CD4+ or CD8+ T cells sorted from blood, taken in a trial of the OX40 agonist ivuxolimab. CDR3 coding DNA: TGTGCCAGCAGCCCCACCGCTCGGGAGCAGTACTTC. It specifies CASSPTAREQYF.